The present entry profiles one TCR beta chain with its context. The CDR3 has 12 residues. V lost 7 bases and J 1 base, leaving 7 bases between the germline ends. Germline CDR1 and CDR2: SGHTA and FQGNSA. The data stem from a study of blood T cells in healthy people across ages. The use of a sample-barcoded 5' primer and a J-beta primer mix characterized a second PCR of about 6 to 12 cycles. MiXCR, applied by TCRdb to the 5' RACE reads, yields one record per CDR3 protein. In the table there are fewer than 1,000,000 distinct CDR3 sequences, roughly 44% of which are singletons. PBMCs numbering at least 6 million were isolated per sample.

This TCR was sampled from a man between 60 and 75 years old in good health. The specimen was blood. V is TRBV7-2 and J is TRBJ2-5; no firm D call. CDR3 sequence reads: CASNKPQETQYF. DNA of the CDR3: TGTGCCAGCAACAAACCCCAAGAGACCCAGTACTTC.